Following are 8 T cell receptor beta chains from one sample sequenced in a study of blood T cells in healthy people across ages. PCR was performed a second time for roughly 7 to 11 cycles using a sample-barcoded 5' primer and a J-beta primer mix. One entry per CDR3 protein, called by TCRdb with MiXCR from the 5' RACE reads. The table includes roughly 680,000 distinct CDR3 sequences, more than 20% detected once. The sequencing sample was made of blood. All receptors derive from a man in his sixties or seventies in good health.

The CDR3 is CSARGLAGSYEQFF. Written as DNA, the CDR3 is TGCAGTGCTAGAGGACTAGCGGGATCTTATGAGCAGTTCTTC. The chain joins TRBV20-1 to TRBJ2-1, with TRBD2 identical over 11 bases. Germline CDR1 DFQATT, CDR2 SNEGSKA (reference sequence). This CDR3 spans 14 amino acids. V lost 1 base and J lost 8; bases outside the gene matches: 4.

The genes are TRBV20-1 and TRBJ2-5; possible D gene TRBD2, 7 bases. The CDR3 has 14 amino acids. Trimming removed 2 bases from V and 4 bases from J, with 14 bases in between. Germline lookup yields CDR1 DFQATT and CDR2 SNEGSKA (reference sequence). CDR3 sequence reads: CSARPTGRGETQYF. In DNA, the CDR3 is TGCAGTGCTAGACCAACAGGGAGGGGAGAGACCCAGTACTTC.

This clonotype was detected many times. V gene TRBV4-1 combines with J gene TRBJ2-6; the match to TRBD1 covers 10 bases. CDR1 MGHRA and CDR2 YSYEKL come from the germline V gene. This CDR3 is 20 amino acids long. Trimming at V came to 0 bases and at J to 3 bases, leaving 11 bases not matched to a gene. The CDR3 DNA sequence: TGCGCCAGCAGCCAAGATCTACGGGACAGGGGATTTTATGGGGCCAACGTCCTGACTTTC. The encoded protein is CASSQDLRDRGFYGANVLTF.

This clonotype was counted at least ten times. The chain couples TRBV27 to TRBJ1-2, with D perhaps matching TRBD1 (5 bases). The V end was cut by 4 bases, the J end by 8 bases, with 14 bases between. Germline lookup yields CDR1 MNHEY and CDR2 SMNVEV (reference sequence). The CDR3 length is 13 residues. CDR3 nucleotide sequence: TGTGCCAGCAGTTACCAGGGCTCAGGAGGCTACACCTTC. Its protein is CASSYQGSGGYTF.

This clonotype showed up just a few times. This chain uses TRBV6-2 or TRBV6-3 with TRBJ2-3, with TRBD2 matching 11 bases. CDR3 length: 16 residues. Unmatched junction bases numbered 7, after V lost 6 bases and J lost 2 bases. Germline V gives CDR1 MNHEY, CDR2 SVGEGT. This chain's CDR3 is CASRLLAGGLTDTQYF. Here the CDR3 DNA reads TGTGCCAGCAGGCTCCTAGCGGGAGGACTCACAGATACGCAGTATTTT.

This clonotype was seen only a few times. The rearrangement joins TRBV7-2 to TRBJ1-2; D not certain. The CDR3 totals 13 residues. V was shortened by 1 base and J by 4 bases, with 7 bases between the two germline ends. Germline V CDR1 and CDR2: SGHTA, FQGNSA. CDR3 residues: CASSLEVSYGYTF. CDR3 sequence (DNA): TGTGCCAGCAGCTTAGAGGTTAGCTATGGCTACACCTTC.

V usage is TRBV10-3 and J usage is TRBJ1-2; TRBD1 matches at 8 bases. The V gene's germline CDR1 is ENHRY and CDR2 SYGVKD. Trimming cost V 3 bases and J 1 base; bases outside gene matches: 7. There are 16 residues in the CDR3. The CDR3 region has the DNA TGTGCCATCAGTGACGGGACAGGCTGGGTTAACTATGGCTACACCTTC. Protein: CAISDGTGWVNYGYTF.

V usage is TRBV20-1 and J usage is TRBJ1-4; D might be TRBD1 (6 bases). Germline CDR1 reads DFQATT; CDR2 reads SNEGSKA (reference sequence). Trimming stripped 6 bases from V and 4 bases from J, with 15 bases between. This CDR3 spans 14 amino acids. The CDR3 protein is CSAGRGQSNEKLFF. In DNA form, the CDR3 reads TGCAGTGCCGGGCGGGGGCAGAGTAATGAAAAACTGTTTTTT.